This is a list of T cell receptor beta chains from one sample in a study of shared clonotypes between healthy human individuals. The method was immunoSEQ multiplex PCR; TCRdb's version includes in-frame clones alone and lacks a portion of them. The sample consists of about 1.1 million clones, roughly 77% of them appearing once. Sequenced sample: memory CD4+ T cells from PBMCs. These receptors all come from a man aged 18-30 years in good health. Some clones in this sample may be carry-over from other donors' samples. CDR3s include the opening cysteine and the closing phenylalanine or tryptophan. D genes are given only for firm matches. Expanded clones get a size class; other rows say once, few or many, or leave the size out.

v_call	clone_size	d_call	cdr3_length	j_call	cdr3_aa	cdr3_nt
TRBV7-2	-	-	15	TRBJ2-5	CASSQDSPRRETQYF	TGTGCCAGCAGCCAGGACTCGCCGCGGAGGGAGACCCAGTACTTC
TRBV2	-	TRBD1	14	TRBJ2-7	CASIWDRGSDEQYF	TGTGCCAGCATTTGGGACAGGGGATCGGACGAGCAGTACTTC
TRBV7-8	-	-	13	TRBJ2-5	CASSFELIETQYF	TGTGCCAGCAGCTTTGAGTTAATAGAGACCCAGTACTTC
TRBV27	-	TRBD2	15	TRBJ2-7	CASSLGRLAGVGQYF	TGTGCCAGCAGTTTGGGAAGGCTAGCGGGAGTCGGGCAGTACTTC
TRBV5-1	-	TRBD1	16	TRBJ1-2	CASSPGQGALDYGYTF	TGCGCCAGCAGCCCGGGACAGGGGGCGCTGGACTATGGCTACACCTTC
TRBV11-2	-	-	13	TRBJ1-3	CASSSRVGNTIYF	TGTGCCAGCAGCTCCAGGGTCGGAAACACCATATATTTT
TRBV23-1	once	TRBD1	18	TRBJ1-5	CASSHPGTGTNRGQPQHF	TGCGCCAGCAGTCATCCTGGGACAGGGACAAACCGAGGTCAGCCCCAGCATTTT
TRBV2	-	TRBD2	13	TRBJ2-5	CASSGVAGETQYF	TGTGCCAGCAGTGGGGTAGCGGGAGAGACCCAGTACTTC
TRBV29-1	-	TRBD1	14	TRBJ1-2	CSVALPGGALGYTF	TGCAGCGTCGCCCTCCCAGGGGGCGCGTTAGGCTACACCTTC
TRBV5-3	once	-	14	TRBJ2-7	CARSVWAGSYEQYF	TGTGCCAGAAGCGTGTGGGCGGGGTCCTACGAGCAGTACTTC
TRBV10-3	-	TRBD2	14	TRBJ2-1	CAISESTSENEQFF	TGTGCCATCAGTGAGTCGACTAGCGAGAATGAGCAGTTCTTC
TRBV5-1	-	-	15	TRBJ2-5	CASSLGAGDQETQYF	TGCGCCAGCAGCTTAGGCGCAGGGGACCAAGAGACCCAGTACTTC
TRBV28	few	-	13	TRBJ1-2	CASSLSRGYGYTF	TGTGCCAGCAGTTTATCCAGAGGGTATGGCTACACCTTC
TRBV19	-	-	13	TRBJ1-5	CASSIRVTQPQHF	TGTGCCAGTAGTATCAGGGTCACTCAGCCCCAGCATTTT
TRBV5-1	-	-	13	TRBJ2-3	CASTLPGIDTQYF	TGCGCCAGCACTCTACCGGGAATAGATACGCAGTATTTT
TRBV28	few	-	16	TRBJ1-5	CASSLLDVYSNQPQHF	TGTGCCAGCAGTTTATTGGACGTTTATAGCAATCAGCCCCAGCATTTT
TRBV4-2	-	-	15	TRBJ1-2	CASSPFGTANYGYTF	TGTGCCAGCAGCCCTTTTGGGACCGCCAACTATGGCTACACCTTC
TRBV7-9	-	TRBD1	13	TRBJ1-5	CASSERQGMAQHF	TGTGCCAGCTCCGAGAGACAGGGAATGGCCCAGCATTTT
TRBV21-1	once	-	17	TRBJ1-4	CASSKRSRGSRVEKLFF	TGTGCCAGCAGCAAACGAAGTAGGGGGAGTCGAGTTGAAAAACTGTTTTTT
TRBV19	-	TRBD1	15	TRBJ1-5	CASRPWQGGNQPQHF	TGTGCCAGTAGGCCCTGGCAGGGGGGAAATCAGCCCCAGCATTTT
TRBV29-1	-	-	9	TRBJ2-3	CSAADTQYF	TGCAGCGCCGCAGATACGCAGTATTTT
TRBV6-6	once	-	15	TRBJ1-1	CASSATGIQSTEAFF	TGTGCCAGCAGCGCCACAGGGATTCAGAGCACTGAAGCTTTCTTT
TRBV19	-	-	14	TRBJ2-2	CASSIVGGTGELFF	TGTGCCAGTAGTATAGTAGGAGGCACCGGGGAGCTGTTTTTT
TRBV5-1	-	-	15	TRBJ2-5	CASSLGLGGEETQYF	TGCGCCAGCAGCTTGGGCCTTGGCGGCGAAGAGACCCAGTACTTC
TRBV28	-	-	13	TRBJ1-2	CASSLSRNYGYTF	TGTGCCAGCAGTCTTTCAAGAAACTATGGCTACACCTTC
TRBV28	-	-	15	TRBJ1-5	CASSLGQGLGQPQHF	TGTGCCAGCAGTTTAGGCCAGGGACTAGGACAGCCCCAGCATTTT
TRBV7-3	-	-	15	TRBJ2-7	CASSLTASHSYEQYF	TGTGCCAGCAGCTTAACGGCCTCGCACTCCTACGAGCAGTACTTC
TRBV28	-	-	13	TRBJ1-3	CASSSGLGNTIYF	TGTGCCAGCAGTTCGGGACTCGGAAACACCATATATTTT
TRBV7-6	-	-	14	TRBJ2-1	CASSLGGLYNEQFF	TGTGCCAGCAGCTTAGGTGGTCTTTACAATGAGCAGTTCTTC
TRBV6-1	once	TRBD1	13	TRBJ1-1	CASNRGFNSEAFF	TGTGCCAGCAACAGGGGTTTTAACTCTGAAGCTTTCTTT
TRBV28	-	-	15	TRBJ2-5	CASSPPWGLQETQYF	TGTGCCAGCAGTCCACCTTGGGGCCTCCAAGAGACCCAGTACTTC
TRBV4-1	many	TRBD2	20	TRBJ2-2	CASSQDLLAGGPGGTGELFF	TGCGCCAGCAGCCAAGACCTACTAGCGGGAGGGCCTGGAGGGACCGGGGAGCTGTTTTTT
TRBV27	-	-	16	TRBJ1-3	CARQIKAGGQGNTIYF	TGTGCCAGGCAAATTAAAGCCGGGGGTCAGGGAAACACCATATATTTT
TRBV30	-	-	19	TRBJ1-3	CAWSGQTAGSRSSGNTIYF	TGTGCCTGGAGTGGCCAAACCGCCGGGTCCCGGAGCTCTGGAAACACCATATATTTT
TRBV6-1	-	-	11	TRBJ2-1	CASSAYNEQFF	TGTGCCAGCAGTGCTTACAATGAGCAGTTCTTC
TRBV6-6	-	TRBD1	15	TRBJ1-5	CATVNRDRVNQPQHF	TGTGCCACCGTAAACCGGGACAGGGTGAATCAGCCCCAGCATTTT
TRBV9	many	TRBD2	15	TRBJ2-1	CASSLGLATYNEQFF	TGTGCCAGCAGCCTCGGACTAGCGACATACAATGAGCAGTTCTTC
TRBV14	-	TRBD1	14	TRBJ1-2	CASSQVTGGDGYTF	TGTGCCAGCAGCCAAGTCACAGGGGGGGATGGCTACACCTTC
TRBV5-8	-	-	16	TRBJ2-7	CASSVNGAAGAYEQYF	TGTGCCAGCAGCGTAAACGGGGCTGCGGGTGCCTACGAGCAGTACTTC
TRBV7-3	-	-	14	TRBJ1-1	CASRAGAGNTEAFF	TGTGCCAGCAGGGCGGGGGCAGGGAACACTGAAGCTTTCTTT
TRBV28	-	-	16	TRBJ1-2	CASSLGGGSINYGYTF	TGTGCCAGCAGTTTAGGTGGCGGAAGCATTAACTATGGCTACACCTTC
TRBV5-6	-	-	14	TRBJ2-2	CASSLVGNTGELFF	TGTGCCAGCAGCTTGGTAGGGAACACCGGGGAGCTGTTTTTT